This TCR beta chain was found in a study of cytomegalovirus exposure and HLA in healthy donors. Broader study findings: The authors enumerated 150 to 200 TCR beta chains as linked to cytomegalovirus. It was taken for granted in presence/absence analyses that sequencing depth across donors was roughly uniform.

Germline values: CDR1 SGHRS, CDR2 YFSETQ. CDR3 length equals 14 residues. Trimming cost V 4 bases and J 7 bases; bases outside gene matches: 7. The table lists this clone with a count of one. Its antigen is undetermined. In the PCR, 60 Vbeta and 13 Jbeta primers were used. Using immunoSEQ multiplex PCR, the repertoire was profiled, and TCRdb retains in-frame clones only, with some absent. The data hold about 100,000 clones, with approximately 80% observed a single time. The V and J genes are TRBV5-1 and TRBJ2-2, with 7 bases identical to TRBD1. This clonotype originated in a woman in her seventies in good health and CMV-seropositive. The material sequenced was PBMCs. The CDR3 region has the DNA TGCGCCAGCAGCACGGGACAGCATCTCGGGGAGCTGTTTTTT. Protein: CASSTGQHLGELFF.